One TCR beta chain is described in this entry. CDR1 and CDR2 (germline): SGHNT, YENEEA. The CDR3 contains 13 residues. Trimming shortened V by 4 bases and J by 8 bases, and 11 bases separated the two germline ends. TCRdb's table, derived via immunoSEQ multiplex PCR, lists solely in-frame clones and lacks some. The sample has about 270,000 clones, around nine tenths seen once. These data belong to a study of blood T cell repertoires in COVID-19. Study in general: The United States, Italy and Spain supplied acute and convalescent COVID-19 samples.

Sequenced input: peripheral blood. The receptor was isolated from a man between 35 and 55 years old with active or convalescent COVID-19. The V call is TRBV11-3, the J call TRBJ1-4; tentatively, D is TRBD1 (5 bases). Here the CDR3 reads CASSSLGGEKLFF. The CDR3, as DNA: TGTGCCAGCAGCTCATTGGGGGGGGAAAAACTGTTTTTT.